The entry below gives a single T cell receptor (beta chain) sequence along with its context. Antigen specificity is unknown. This record comes from a study of CXCR3-negative and CXCR3-positive naive CD8 T cells. Naive CD8+ T cells carried a CD45RO-CCR7+CD27+CD95- phenotype. CDR1 is SEHNR, CDR2 FQNEAQ, per germline (reference sequence). The CDR3 is 14 amino acids. It was by 5' RACE with UMI labels that the TRB cDNA libraries were prepared. For each CDR3 protein, TCRdb gives one entry from its re-call of the 5' RACE reads, without DNA. This table holds under 150,000 distinct CDR3 sequences. Findings and limits, study-wide: Naive subsets displayed similar surface CD5, and TCR strength was inferred from TRB CDR3 properties. Researchers reported similar TRBV-TRBJ usage in naive CXCR3-negative and CXCR3-positive cells, though memory differed. After cryopreservation, CXCR3 expression dropped partially; most assays used fresh PBMCs. Higher TRB CDR3 hydrophobicity marked CXCR3-positive naive cells relative to CXCR3-negative naive cells.

The sequence derives from a human donor in good health. Some clones in this sample may be carry-over from other donors' samples. The specimen was naive CXCR3+ CD8+ T cells from blood. Regarding subset: CD45RO-CCR7+CD27+CD95- naive CD8+ T cells expressing CXCR3 (TNR3+). The chain employs TRBV7-9 and TRBJ1-2; absent DNA, TCRdb's TRBD1 call cannot be checked. The chain's CDR3 is CASSHGQEPHGYTF.